A single sample gave rise to the 32 T cell receptor beta chains below, sequenced in a study of blood T cell repertoires in COVID-19. TCRdb's table, derived via immunoSEQ multiplex PCR, lists solely in-frame clones and lacks some. Of some 120,000 clones in the sample, more than 65% were seen once. The specimen was peripheral blood. These receptor sequences come from a human donor in a cohort sampled during active COVID-19.

In DNA, the CDR3 is TGTGCCAGCAGTCCGGGACTAGCCACAGATACGCAGTATTTT. Translation: CASSPGLATDTQYF. V is TRBV6-2 or TRBV6-3 and J is TRBJ2-3; 9 bases are shared with TRBD2. Germline V gene lookup returns CDR1 MNHEY and CDR2 SVGEGT. The CDR3 extends over 14 amino acids. Trimming took 5 bases from V and 2 from J; bases not matched to a gene: 2.

This chain uses TRBV24-1 with TRBJ2-2, with D tentatively TRBD1 (6 bases). The CDR3 has 16 amino acids. V was pared by 3 bases and J by 1 base, with 11 bases between. Germline V gene sequence: CDR1 KGHDR, CDR2 SFDVKD. CDR3 loop: CATSDPSTGNTGELFF. CDR3 bases: TGTGCCACCAGTGATCCTTCGACAGGGAACACCGGGGAGCTGTTTTTT.

This clone was detected only once. The gene calls are TRBV6-5 and TRBJ1-2; 7 positions agree with TRBD1. Germline lookup yields CDR1 MNHEY and CDR2 SVGAGI. V lost 2 bases and J lost 4; bases outside the gene matches: 4. The CDR3 totals 14 residues. The CDR3: CASSYDRAPYGYTF. The CDR3 nucleotides read TGTGCCAGCAGTTACGACAGGGCCCCCTATGGCTACACCTTC.

This sequence joins TRBV7-2 and TRBJ1-4; D unresolved. The germline CDR1 and CDR2 sequences are SGHTA and FQGNSA. Trimming cost V 5 bases and J 6 bases, with 10 bases left between them. This CDR3 is built from 13 residues. The CDR3 DNA sequence: TGTGCCAGCAGCCGGGAGAGGGATGAAAAACTGTTTTTT. Translation gives CASSRERDEKLFF.

The rearrangement joins TRBV29-1 to TRBJ2-7, with TRBD1 matching over 11 bases. Germline lookup yields CDR1 SQVTM and CDR2 ANQGSEA. V gave up 6 bases and J gave up 0 bases; unmatched junction bases: 4. The CDR3 contains 14 residues. CDR3 sequence reads: CSVAGTGGSYEQYF. DNA of the CDR3: TGCAGCGTCGCCGGGACAGGGGGCTCCTACGAGCAGTACTTC.

This chain uses TRBV5-1 with TRBJ2-1; 10 nucleotides match TRBD1. CDR3 length: 17 residues. The V gene's germline CDR1 is SGHRS and CDR2 YFSETQ. V was clipped by 6 bases and J by 8 bases; unmatched bases: 17. Here the CDR3 DNA reads TGCGCCAGCACCTGGGGGGTTGGGACAGGGGTTGGAGATGAGCAGTTCTTC. Its protein product is CASTWGVGTGVGDEQFF.

CDR3 residues: CASSNRTGQYSNQPQHF. DNA of the CDR3: TGTGCCAGCAGCAATCGAACGGGACAGTATAGCAATCAGCCCCAGCATTTT. The rearrangement links TRBV7-8 to TRBJ1-5, with 7 bases identical to TRBD1. The germline V gene has CDR1 SGHVS and CDR2 FQNEAQ. The CDR3 length is 17 residues. The J segment lost 0 bases and the V segment lost 5 bases, leaving 10 bases of the junction unmatched.

The CDR3 DNA follows: TGTGCCAGCAGTTTAAGAACAGGGGGCCCAACAGAGACCCAGTACTTC. It translates to CASSLRTGGPTETQYF. The chain carries TRBV28 and TRBJ2-5; 9 bases align to TRBD1. Germline trimming cut 2 bases from V and 4 bases from J; bases unmatched to any gene: 8. CDR1 and CDR2 from the germline V gene are MDHEN and SYDVKM. This CDR3 has 16 amino acids.

The chain carries TRBV15 and TRBJ1-4; D call uncertain. The germline V gene has CDR1 LNHNV and CDR2 YYDKDF (reference sequence). V lost 3 bases and J lost 4, with 6 bases in between. The CDR3 extends over 13 amino acids. The CDR3 DNA sequence: TGTGCCACCAGCAGGGCTGTTAATGAAAAACTGTTTTTT. Protein: CATSRAVNEKLFF.

This clone was recorded once. The genes are TRBV28 and TRBJ1-1; no clear D gene. CDR1 and CDR2 from the germline V gene are MDHEN and SYDVKM. The CDR3 extends over 14 amino acids. The V end was cut by 5 bases, the J end by 10 bases, with 20 bases between. Here the CDR3 reads CASSPRVPLRPAFF. CDR3 bases: TGTGCCAGCAGTCCCCGGGTCCCGTTACGGCCAGCTTTCTTT.

CDR3 coding DNA: TGTGCCAGCAGTTTATCGCCAGGGGTCTATGGCTACACCTTC. This encodes CASSLSPGVYGYTF. This rearrangement joins TRBV27 to TRBJ1-2, with D maybe TRBD1 (6 bases). The germline V gene encodes CDR1 MNHEY and CDR2 SMNVEV (reference sequence). The CDR3 is made up of 14 amino acids. V lost 0 bases, J lost 4 bases, and 9 bases lay in between.

The chain joins TRBV19 to TRBJ1-5; 8 bases fit TRBD1. After removal of 7 bases from V and 0 bases from J, the junction contained 5 bases not matched to a gene. The CDR3 is made up of 15 amino acids. Germline V lookup: CDR1 LNHDA, CDR2 SQIVND (reference sequence). CDR3 DNA: TGTGCCAGTAAGGACAGGGCCCATAGCAATCAGCCCCAGCATTTT. This codes for CASKDRAHSNQPQHF.

This sequence joins TRBV28 and TRBJ1-2; TRBD1 aligns across 7 bases. CDR3 length equals 15 residues. After removal of 6 bases from V and 8 bases from J, the junction contained 15 bases not matched to a gene. From germline, CDR1 is MDHEN and CDR2 SYDVKM. The CDR3 region has the DNA TGTGCCAGCAGAACCCTTGCAGGGGGGCAACTGGGCTACACCTTC. Protein sequence: CASRTLAGGQLGYTF.

This sequence joins TRBV19 and TRBJ1-5; 8 bases match TRBD1. Germline trimming cut 5 bases from V and 5 bases from J; bases unmatched to any gene: 2. This CDR3 is 13 amino acids long. The germline V gene has CDR1 LNHDA and CDR2 SQIVND (reference sequence). The CDR3 is CASSVDRDQPQHF. The CDR3 region has the DNA TGTGCCAGTAGTGTGGACAGGGATCAGCCCCAGCATTTT.

The CDR3 bases are TGTGCCAGCAGCTTTTCTCAGGGCTGGAATGAGCAGTTCTTC. Protein sequence: CASSFSQGWNEQFF. The chain couples TRBV7-9 to TRBJ2-1; D perhaps matches TRBD1 (5 bases). The CDR3 sequence is 14 residues long. Looked up from germline, CDR1 is SEHNR and CDR2 is FQNEAQ (reference sequence). V gave up 3 bases and J gave up 7 bases, with 13 bases separating them.

The V call is TRBV6-2 or TRBV6-3, the J call TRBJ2-2; 12 bases match TRBD1. This CDR3 has 15 amino acids. With 6 bases clipped from V and 9 bases from J, the junction kept 8 bases outside the gene matches. Germline CDR1 MNHEY, CDR2 SVGEGT. CDR3 coding DNA: TGTGCCAGCAGCACCGGGACAGGGGGCTTACGGGAGCTGTTTTTT. As protein: CASSTGTGGLRELFF.

This clone was recorded a few times. The chain uses TRBV7-9 and TRBJ2-5; a weak D match, TRBD1 (5 bases). The CDR3 covers 18 residues. Germline assignment: CDR1 SEHNR and CDR2 FQNEAQ (reference sequence). V lost 0 bases, J lost 5 bases, and 22 bases lay in between. This CDR3 is CASSLAVDVNFKGETQYF. CDR3 coding DNA: TGTGCCAGCAGCTTAGCAGTAGACGTAAACTTTAAGGGGGAGACCCAGTACTTC.

The V call is TRBV6-5, the J call TRBJ1-5, with 7 nucleotides matching TRBD1. This CDR3 spans 14 amino acids. Trimming cost V 8 bases and J 6 bases; bases outside gene matches: 10. In germline, CDR1 is MNHEY, CDR2 SVGAGI. The DNA for the CDR3 is TGTGCCAGCGGAAACGGAGGGGGCCGTCAGCCCCAGCATTTT. This codes for CASGNGGGRQPQHF.

The chain carries TRBV14 and TRBJ2-3, with a weak D call TRBD2 (5 bases). The CDR3 has 12 residues. V was trimmed by 4 bases and J by 8 bases, leaving 10 bases between them. The germline gives CDR1 SGHDN, CDR2 FVKESK. CDR3 residues: CASSRASGTQYF. Written as DNA, the CDR3 is TGTGCCAGCAGCCGGGCCAGCGGTACGCAGTATTTT.

The chain uses TRBV19 and TRBJ2-7; D is perhaps TRBD1 (6 bases). This CDR3 spans 15 amino acids. Germline CDR1 and CDR2: LNHDA and SQIVND (reference sequence). The ends were cut back, 2 bases at V and 6 bases at J, with 17 bases in the middle. The chain's CDR3 is CASSIRGRDIREQYF. The DNA for the CDR3 is TGTGCCAGTAGTATAAGGGGCCGGGACATCCGCGAGCAGTACTTC.

This chain links TRBV21-1 with TRBJ1-2; the D call of TRBD1 is as the table states it, not checked on the DNA. TRBV21-1 counts as a pseudogene. The CDR3 extends over 16 amino acids. CDR3 region: CASSHGPLPPNYGYTF. The CDR3 nucleotides read TGTGCCAGCTCCCATGGGCCTCTGCCACCTAACTATGGCTACACCTTC.

The chain uses TRBV18 and TRBJ1-4, with 8 positions matching TRBD1. Per germline, CDR1 KGHSH and CDR2 LQKENI. The CDR3 length is 15 residues. V lost 2 bases, J lost 6 bases, and 5 bases stayed unmatched. CDR3 loop: CASSPATGADEKLFF. CDR3 in DNA: TGTGCCAGCTCACCAGCGACAGGGGCGGATGAAAAACTGTTTTTT.

The V and J genes are TRBV30 and TRBJ2-2, with TRBD1 identical over 7 bases. Germline V CDR1 and CDR2: GTSNPN, SVGIG (reference sequence). The CDR3 contains 13 residues. V shed 1 base, J shed 6 bases, and the junction held 2 bases outside the gene matches. DNA of the CDR3: TGTGCCTGGAGTGGACAGGGTGCCGGGGAGCTGTTTTTT. Protein sequence: CAWSGQGAGELFF.

The V and J genes are TRBV7-2 and TRBJ1-5; tentative D call: TRBD1 (5 bases). The CDR3 runs to 15 residues. Trimming left V 3 bases short and J 4 bases short, with 13 bases between. The V gene's germline CDR1 is SGHTA and CDR2 FQGNSA. As DNA, the CDR3 is TGTGCCAGCAGCTTGGGAGGGGCACCTAATCAGCCCCAGCATTTT. Translated: CASSLGGAPNQPQHF.

The V and J genes are TRBV6-2 or TRBV6-3 and TRBJ1-1; possibly TRBD1 for D (5 bases). The ends were cut back, 2 bases at V and 2 bases at J, with 12 bases in the middle. Looked up from germline, CDR1 is MNHEY and CDR2 is SVGEGT. This CDR3 is built from 15 residues. The CDR3 DNA follows: TGTGCCAGCAGTTACGCCGACAGAATTAACACTGAAGCTTTCTTT. The encoded protein is CASSYADRINTEAFF.

J is TRBJ1-2 and V is TRBV4-1; D remains ambiguous. Trimming took 3 bases from V and 2 from J, leaving 4 bases between them. The CDR3 length is 12 residues. Germline V gene lookup returns CDR1 MGHRA and CDR2 YSYEKL. CDR3 amino acids: CASSQANYGYTF. The CDR3 DNA is TGCGCCAGCAGCCAGGCCAACTATGGCTACACCTTC.

V and J are TRBV5-1 and TRBJ2-5; 7 bases match TRBD1. Trimming removed 3 bases from V and 2 bases from J; junction bases left unmatched: 7. Per the germline V gene, CDR1 is SGHRS and CDR2 is YFSETQ. This CDR3 contains 15 residues. The DNA of the CDR3 is TGCGCCAGCAGCTCAGGACAGGTTGGGCAAGAGACCCAGTACTTC. Translated, it gives CASSSGQVGQETQYF.

The chain joins TRBV3-1 (or the pseudogene TRBV3-2) to TRBJ2-3; possible D gene TRBD1, 6 bases. The CDR3 contains 17 residues. V lost 0 bases and J 0 bases, leaving 13 bases between the germline ends. Germline values: CDR1 LGHDT, CDR2 YNNKEL (reference sequence). The CDR3 sequence is CASSQDLRDTSTDTQYF. The CDR3 bases are TGTGCCAGCAGCCAAGATCTCCGGGACACAAGCACAGATACGCAGTATTTT.

The table lists this clone with a few counts. V gene TRBV28 combines with J gene TRBJ2-1, with D tentatively TRBD1 (6 bases). CDR1 is MDHEN and CDR2 is SYDVKM in the germline V gene. V lost 6 bases and J lost 0, with 12 bases in between. This CDR3 comprises 15 residues. This chain's CDR3 is CASRTGQSSYNEQFF. The DNA for the CDR3 is TGTGCCAGCAGGACTGGACAGAGCTCCTACAATGAGCAGTTCTTC.

The gene calls are TRBV7-3 and TRBJ2-3; tentatively, D is TRBD2 (6 bases). The germline gives CDR1 SGHTA, CDR2 FQGTGA. CDR3 length: 14 residues. V lost 4 bases and J 5 bases, leaving 13 bases between the germline ends. Here the CDR3 reads CASSSRGAGDTQYF. The CDR3 bases are TGTGCCAGCAGCTCACGCGGAGCGGGAGATACGCAGTATTTT.

V gene TRBV6-2 or TRBV6-3 combines with J gene TRBJ1-2; D might be TRBD1 (5 bases). CDR3 length: 15 residues. Germline values: CDR1 MNHEY, CDR2 SVGEGT. V lost 0 bases, J lost 6 bases, and 14 bases lay in between. The CDR3 DNA sequence: TGTGCCAGCAGTTACTCGAATCGCAGGGTCGATGGCTACACCTTC. It is translated as CASSYSNRRVDGYTF.

This clone occurred a few times. The CDR3 nucleotides read TGTGCCAGCTGGAGGACAGATACGCAGTATTTT. Its translation: CASWRTDTQYF. J is TRBJ2-3 and V is TRBV2; maybe TRBD2 (5 bases). The CDR3 length is 11 residues. Germline CDR1 reads SNHLY; CDR2 reads FYNNEI. The V end lost 8 bases, the J end lost 3 bases, and 6 bases lay between the germline ends.